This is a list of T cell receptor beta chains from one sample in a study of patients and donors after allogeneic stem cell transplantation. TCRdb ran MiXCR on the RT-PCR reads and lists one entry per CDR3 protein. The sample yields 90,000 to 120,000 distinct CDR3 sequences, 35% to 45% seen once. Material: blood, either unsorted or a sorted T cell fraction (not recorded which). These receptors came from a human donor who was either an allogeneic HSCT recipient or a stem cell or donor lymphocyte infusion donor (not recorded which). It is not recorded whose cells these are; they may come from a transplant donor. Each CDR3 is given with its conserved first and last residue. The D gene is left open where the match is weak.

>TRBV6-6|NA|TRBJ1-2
CAARVNYGYTF
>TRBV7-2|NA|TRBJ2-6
CASSSPLWAGANVLTF
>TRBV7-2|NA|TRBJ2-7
CASSSGPSGEQYF
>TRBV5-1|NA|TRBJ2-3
CASSPYLPSDTQYF
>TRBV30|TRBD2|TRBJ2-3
CAWSRLAGRDTQYF
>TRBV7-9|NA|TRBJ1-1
CATVRPDLNTEAFF
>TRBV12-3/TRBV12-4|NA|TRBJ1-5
CASSGGGIQPQHF
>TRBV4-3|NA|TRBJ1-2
CASSQDLGAYYGYTF
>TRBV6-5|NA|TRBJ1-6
CASSYSIRGTNSPLHF
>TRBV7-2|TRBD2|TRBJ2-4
CASSLVLTSGKNIQYF
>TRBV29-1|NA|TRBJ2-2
CSVRVLPGELFF
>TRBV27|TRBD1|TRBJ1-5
CASSPRTGNQPQHF
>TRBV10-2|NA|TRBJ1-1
CASKAVDWGTEAFF
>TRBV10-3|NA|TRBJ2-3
CAIRQESASTDTQYF
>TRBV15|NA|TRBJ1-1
CATSTGRNTEAFF
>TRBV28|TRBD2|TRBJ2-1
CASTLWRLAGNNEQFF
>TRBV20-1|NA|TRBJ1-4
CSAPQVANEKLFF
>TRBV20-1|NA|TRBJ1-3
CSALKPQGRSGNTIYF
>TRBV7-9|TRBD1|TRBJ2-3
CASSPWGQPPDTQYF
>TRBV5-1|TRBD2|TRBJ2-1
CASSLIGTSGIPNEQFF
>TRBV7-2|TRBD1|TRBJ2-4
CASSSAQGEGLAKNIQYF
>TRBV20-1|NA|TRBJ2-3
CSAPKGRPGADTQYF